One and the same sample provided the 32 T cell receptor beta chains below, sequenced in a study of memory CD4+ T cells and cytomegalovirus serostatus. Single viable CD3+CD4+CD8-CD45RO+ cells were sorted as the memory CD4+ T cells. Libraries were prepared by immunoSEQ multiplex PCR; TCRdb keeps only in-frame clonotypes and omits some of them. The data contain roughly 86,000 clones, about 80% of them singletons. Sample: memory CD4+ T cells from blood. These TCRs come from an adult in good health and CMV-seropositive.

V and J are TRBV15 and TRBJ2-1; 8 positions agree with TRBD2. Germline CDR1 and CDR2: LNHNV and YYDKDF (reference sequence). Trimming at V came to 5 bases and at J to 11 bases, leaving 8 bases not matched to a gene. The CDR3 consists of 13 residues. CDR3 nucleotides: TGTGCCACCAGCGGTCACGGGGGGGAGAAGCAGTTCTTC. It encodes CATSGHGGEKQFF.

The chain combines TRBV27 with TRBJ2-6; 8 bases line up with TRBD1. There are 17 residues in the CDR3. J gave up 8 bases and V 5 bases, and 14 bases lay outside the gene matches. Germline CDR1 and CDR2: MNHEY and SMNVEV (reference sequence). For the CDR3, the DNA is TGTGCCAGCAGTCCGCAGACAGGGGCGGCCGGGACCAACGTCCTGACTTTC. Translating gives CASSPQTGAAGTNVLTF.

In this sample, this clone turned up a few times. The chain links TRBV11-2 to TRBJ1-1; D gene ambiguous. Germline CDR1 reads SGHAT; CDR2 reads FQNNGV. Trimming stripped 1 base from V and 0 bases from J, with 3 bases between. The CDR3 totals 13 residues. As DNA, the CDR3 is TGTGCCAGCAGCTTAGCTTTGAACACTGAAGCTTTCTTT. The encoded protein is CASSLALNTEAFF.

This chain joins TRBV6-1 and TRBJ2-2; TRBD1 aligns across 9 bases. V lost 11 bases to trimming and J lost 7 bases; unmatched junction nucleotides: 11. Germline V gene data show CDR1 as MNHNS and CDR2 as SASEGT. The CDR3 is made up of 14 amino acids. CDR3 sequence (DNA): TGTGCCTCAAGGGACAGGGTAGGAATCGGGGAGCTGTTTTTT. Translating gives CASRDRVGIGELFF.

V is TRBV28 and J is TRBJ2-4, with 7 bases identical to TRBD1. The ends lost 4 bases at V and 8 bases at J; junction bases unmatched: 2. CDR1 is MDHEN and CDR2 is SYDVKM in the germline V gene. The length of the CDR3 is 12 residues. CDR3 sequence (DNA): TGTGCCAGCAGTTACAGGGGTGACATTCAGTACTTC. Translation: CASSYRGDIQYF. Full variable domain (remainder filled in from reference TRBV28 and TRBJ2-4): DVKVTQSSRYLVKRTGEKVFLECVQDMDHENMFWYRQDPGLGLRLIYFSYDVKMKEKGDIPEGYSVSREKKERFSLILESASTNQTSMYLCASSYRGDIQYFGAGTRLSVL.

The rearrangement uses TRBV7-2 and TRBJ2-2; D might be TRBD1 or TRBD2, each matching 6 bases. V was cut by 7 bases and J by 5 bases, with 17 bases left in between. Per the germline V gene, CDR1 is SGHTA and CDR2 is FQGNSA. This CDR3 is 15 amino acids long. The CDR3 loop is CASTAEGGWTGELFF. CDR3 sequence (DNA): TGTGCCAGCACCGCGGAGGGGGGTTGGACCGGGGAGCTGTTTTTT. Full variable domain (rest looked up from reference TRBV7-2 and TRBJ2-2): GAGVSQSPSNKVTEKGKDVELRCDPISGHTALYWYRQSLGQGLEFLIYFQGNSAPDKSGLPSDRFSAERTGGSVSTLTIQRTQQEDSAVYLCASTAEGGWTGELFFGEGSRLTVL.

This chain links TRBV12-5 with TRBJ2-7, with 8 bases matching TRBD2. The V and J ends lost 1 base and 7 bases, in that order; junction bases with no gene match: 9. Germline CDR1 reads LGHNT; CDR2 reads FRNRAP. There are 15 residues in the CDR3. CDR3 bases: TGTGCTAGTGGTTTGGAGGCTAGCGGGCGATGGGAGCAGTACTTC. Its protein product is CASGLEASGRWEQYF.

The rearrangement links TRBV18 to TRBJ1-1; D is ambiguous. The V end lost 5 bases, the J end lost 7 bases, and 14 bases lay between the germline ends. This CDR3 has 13 residues. Germline CDR1 KGHSH, CDR2 LQKENI. CDR3: CASSEVGPNEAFF. CDR3 DNA sequence: TGTGCCAGCTCAGAGGTTGGACCCAATGAAGCTTTCTTT.

This clone was counted a few times. The DNA for the CDR3 is TGTGCCAGCAGCTTAGGGGACAGTGGAAATGAGCAGTTCTTC. This encodes CASSLGDSGNEQFF. The chain is built from TRBV7-8 and TRBJ2-1, with 7 bases lining up with TRBD1. J lost 7 bases, V lost 1 base, and 4 bases had no gene match. The CDR3 has 14 amino acids. Per the germline V gene, CDR1 is SGHVS and CDR2 is FQNEAQ.

This chain connects TRBV6-6 to TRBJ2-7, with a weak D call TRBD1 (6 bases). V was clipped by 2 bases and J by 0 bases, with 11 bases between them. CDR1 and CDR2 (germline): MNHNY, SVGAGI (reference sequence). This CDR3 has 15 residues. The CDR3 sequence is CASSYAGRGSYEQYF. CDR3 DNA sequence: TGTGCCAGCAGTTACGCTGGCAGGGGCTCCTACGAGCAGTACTTC.

The chain employs TRBV28 and TRBJ1-5; 8 bases map to TRBD1. The CDR3 is 15 residues long. V shed 8 bases and J 0 bases; nucleotides not matched to a gene: 6. Germline loops: CDR1 MDHEN, CDR2 SYDVKM. The CDR3 reads CASSWDRTSNQPQHF. In nucleotides, the CDR3 is TGTGCCAGCTCCTGGGACAGGACTAGCAATCAGCCCCAGCATTTT.

The rearrangement links TRBV5-4 to TRBJ2-3; 8 bases match TRBD2. CDR1 is SGHNT, CDR2 YYREEE, per germline (reference sequence). The CDR3 contains 16 residues. Trimming at V came to 2 bases and at J to 2 bases, leaving 7 bases not matched to a gene. As DNA, the CDR3 is TGTGCCAGCAGCTTCCGGGTAGCGGGACCCACAGATACGCAGTATTTT. This encodes CASSFRVAGPTDTQYF.

The genes are TRBV6-6 and TRBJ1-3; D is possibly TRBD1 (5 bases). The V and J ends lost 5 bases and 0 bases respectively, with 11 bases between them. Germline V gives CDR1 MNHNY, CDR2 SVGAGI (reference sequence). The CDR3 length is 15 residues. CDR3 loop: CASSGAGFSGNTIYF. The CDR3 nucleotides read TGTGCCAGCAGTGGGGCTGGGTTCTCTGGAAACACCATATATTTT.

This sequence joins TRBV28 and TRBJ1-1; unclear D gene. The V gene's germline CDR1 is MDHEN and CDR2 SYDVKM. V was cut by 4 bases and J by 4 bases, with 7 bases left in between. The CDR3 is 12 residues long. The CDR3 nucleotides read TGTGCCAGCAGTTCGTGGGTCACTGAAGCTTTCTTT. It is translated as CASSSWVTEAFF.

The chain links TRBV9 to TRBJ2-7, with 7 bases aligning to TRBD1. CDR1 is SGDLS and CDR2 is YYNGEE in the germline V gene. The CDR3 consists of 14 residues. Unmatched junction bases numbered 6, after V lost 3 bases and J lost 3 bases. This chain's CDR3 is CASSGGQRDYEQYF. DNA of the CDR3: TGTGCCAGCAGCGGGGGACAGAGAGACTACGAGCAGTACTTC.

This clone was detected only a few times. The chain employs TRBV5-1 and TRBJ1-1; D is unresolved. Germline V gene sequence: CDR1 SGHRS, CDR2 YFSETQ. This CDR3 has 14 amino acids. Trimming took 2 bases from V and 3 from J, leaving 11 bases between them. The DNA of the CDR3 is TGCGCCAGCAGCTTCGAGGGAGGGTACACTGAAGCTTTCTTT. It encodes CASSFEGGYTEAFF.

The chain uses TRBV28 and TRBJ2-7; no clear D. Trimming left V 6 bases short and J 3 bases short, with 9 bases between. The CDR3 consists of 12 residues. CDR1 and CDR2 (germline): MDHEN, SYDVKM. As DNA, the CDR3 is TGTGCCAGCAGGGGCCCTCTCTACGAGCAGTACTTC. It yields the protein CASRGPLYEQYF.

This clone came up a few times. The CDR3, as DNA: TGTGCCACCAACCAGGGTAATGGCTACACCTTC. It codes for CATNQGNGYTF. J is TRBJ1-2 and V is TRBV10-3, with D possibly being TRBD1 (5 bases). V was cut by 10 bases and J by 6 bases, with 12 bases left in between. CDR3 length: 11 residues. Germline values: CDR1 ENHRY, CDR2 SYGVKD.

The genes are TRBV19 and TRBJ1-5; 7 bases map to TRBD1. The CDR3 sequence is 15 residues long. Germline V gene data show CDR1 as LNHDA and CDR2 as SQIVND (reference sequence). J gave up 4 bases and V 7 bases, and 10 bases lay outside the gene matches. Here the CDR3 reads CASTRIAGGNQPQHF. For the CDR3, the DNA is TGTGCCAGTACCCGGATCGCAGGGGGGAATCAGCCCCAGCATTTT. The full variable domain, with the rest looked up from reference TRBV19 and TRBJ1-5, is DGGITQSPKYLFRKEGQNVTLSCEQNLNHDAMYWYRQDPGQGLRLIYYSQIVNDFQKGDIAEGYSVSREKKESFPLTVTSAQKNPTAFYLCASTRIAGGNQPQHFGDGTRLSIL.

A remark on this clone: Other nucleotide sequences from this sample produce the same CDR3. The chain recombines TRBV7-2 with TRBJ2-6; no firm D call. Trimming shortened V by 1 base and J by 4 bases, and 2 bases separated the two germline ends. CDR1 SGHTA and CDR2 FQGNSA come from the germline V gene. There are 13 residues in the CDR3. CDR3 DNA sequence: TGTGCCAGCAGCTTAGGGGGGGCCAACGTCCTGACTTTC. Its translation: CASSLGGANVLTF.

The CDR3 region is CASSFRHYNSPLHF. Here the CDR3 DNA reads TGTGCCAGCAGTTTCCGCCATTATAATTCACCCCTCCACTTT. This chain connects TRBV27 to TRBJ1-6; D is unclear. Germline V gene sequence: CDR1 MNHEY, CDR2 SMNVEV (reference sequence). The ends were cut back, 3 bases at V and 4 bases at J, with 7 bases in the middle. The CDR3 has 14 amino acids.

With respect to this clone: The same CDR3 also results from other DNA sequences found in this sample. V gene TRBV7-9 combines with J gene TRBJ1-1; D remains unclear. V dropped 1 base and J dropped 1 base, with 4 bases sitting between them. CDR3 length: 13 residues. The germline V gene has CDR1 SEHNR and CDR2 FQNEAQ (reference sequence). CDR3 in amino acids: CASSLEANTEAFF. The CDR3 DNA sequence: TGTGCCAGCAGCTTAGAAGCGAACACTGAAGCTTTCTTT.

The rearrangement uses TRBV7-2 and TRBJ2-2; D is uncertain. The germline V gene encodes CDR1 SGHTA and CDR2 FQGNSA. The CDR3 is made up of 11 amino acids. V gave up 1 base and J gave up 9 bases, with 3 bases separating them. CDR3 amino acids: CASSLVRELFF. DNA of the CDR3: TGTGCCAGCAGCTTAGTAAGGGAGCTGTTTTTT.

This clone was detected only once. This chain connects TRBV4-3 to TRBJ1-1, with TRBD1 matching over 9 bases. The germline V gene encodes CDR1 LGHNA and CDR2 YSLEER. J was trimmed by 4 bases and V by 0 bases; bases with no gene match: 3. The CDR3 consists of 15 residues. CDR3 coding DNA: TGCGCCAGCAGCCAAGAGGGACAGGGTACCACTGAAGCTTTCTTT. Translating it yields CASSQEGQGTTEAFF.

This clone was counted between two and nine times. The gene calls are TRBV28 and TRBJ2-2; 7 nucleotides align to TRBD1. The CDR3 is made up of 16 amino acids. Per the germline V gene, CDR1 is MDHEN and CDR2 is SYDVKM. After removal of 5 bases from V and 4 bases from J, the junction contained 10 bases not matched to a gene. The CDR3 reads CASSLGTAGLTGELFF. The CDR3 coding sequence is TGTGCCAGCAGTCTCGGGACAGCTGGGCTCACCGGGGAGCTGTTTTTT.

This rearrangement joins TRBV2 to TRBJ1-1, with D possibly being TRBD1 (5 bases). Germline V gene data show CDR1 as SNHLY and CDR2 as FYNNEI. The CDR3 totals 14 residues. The V gene lost 6 bases and the J gene lost 3 bases, with 14 bases spanning the gap. This chain's CDR3 is CASRAGRRDTEAFF. The CDR3 region has the DNA TGTGCCAGCAGAGCAGGGAGGAGGGACACTGAAGCTTTCTTT. Filled out from reference TRBV2 and TRBJ1-1, the complete variable domain reads EPEVTQTPSHQVTQMGQEVILRCVPISNHLYFYWYRQILGQKVEFLVSFYNNEISEKSEIFDDQFSVERPDGSNFTLKIRSTKLEDSAMYFCASRAGRRDTEAFFGQGTRLTVV.

This chain links TRBV7-9 with TRBJ1-3; D unclear. The germline V gene has CDR1 SEHNR and CDR2 FQNEAQ (reference sequence). This CDR3 region has 13 residues. Trimming took off 2 bases at V and 0 bases at J, with 2 bases between the two ends. CDR3 in amino acids: CASSLNSGNTIYF. In DNA, the CDR3 is TGTGCCAGCAGCTTAAACTCTGGAAACACCATATATTTT.

This clone appeared once. The rearrangement uses TRBV19 and TRBJ2-1; D is unresolved. Trimming stripped 5 bases from V and 7 bases from J, with 15 bases between. The germline CDR1 and CDR2 sequences are LNHDA and SQIVND (reference sequence). There are 14 residues in the CDR3. In nucleotides, the CDR3 is TGTGCCAGTAGTTACCGGCCCGAGGTGAATGAGCAGTTCTTC. Translating it yields CASSYRPEVNEQFF.

This clone occurred a few times. The genes are TRBV9 and TRBJ2-1, with D hard to call. Trimming cost V 8 bases and J 10 bases, with 16 bases left between them. Looked up from germline, CDR1 is SGDLS and CDR2 is YYNGEE. The CDR3 sequence is 12 residues long. For the CDR3, the DNA is TGTGCCAGTAATACCGGGCCCGAGGAGCAGTTCTTC. Its protein is CASNTGPEEQFF.

The rearrangement links TRBV18 to TRBJ2-2; no firm D call. Germline V CDR1 and CDR2: KGHSH, LQKENI. Between the trimmed V and J ends, which lost 6 bases and 0 bases, there was a span of 17 bases. The CDR3 sequence is 17 residues long. This CDR3 is CASSPRSGSTNTGELFF. The CDR3 DNA reads TGTGCCAGCTCTCCCAGGTCAGGCAGTACGAACACCGGGGAGCTGTTTTTT.

This chain links TRBV11-2 with TRBJ2-7; D possibly matches TRBD1 or TRBD2 (5 bases each). This CDR3 is built from 15 residues. Trimming stripped 0 bases from V and 7 bases from J, with 16 bases between. Germline loops: CDR1 SGHAT, CDR2 FQNNGV. CDR3 nucleotide sequence: TGTGCCAGCAGCTTAGAATGGGTTGGGACGGGGGAGCAGTACTTC. Translating gives CASSLEWVGTGEQYF.

This chain uses TRBV5-1 with TRBJ1-1, with D possibly being TRBD1 (5 bases). Per the germline V gene, CDR1 is SGHRS and CDR2 is YFSETQ. The CDR3 contains 18 residues. The V and J ends lost 0 bases and 1 base respectively, with 19 bases between them. This CDR3 reads CASSLAPEGTGTNTEAFF. Here the CDR3 DNA reads TGCGCCAGCAGCTTGGCGCCGGAGGGGACGGGGACGAACACTGAAGCTTTCTTT.